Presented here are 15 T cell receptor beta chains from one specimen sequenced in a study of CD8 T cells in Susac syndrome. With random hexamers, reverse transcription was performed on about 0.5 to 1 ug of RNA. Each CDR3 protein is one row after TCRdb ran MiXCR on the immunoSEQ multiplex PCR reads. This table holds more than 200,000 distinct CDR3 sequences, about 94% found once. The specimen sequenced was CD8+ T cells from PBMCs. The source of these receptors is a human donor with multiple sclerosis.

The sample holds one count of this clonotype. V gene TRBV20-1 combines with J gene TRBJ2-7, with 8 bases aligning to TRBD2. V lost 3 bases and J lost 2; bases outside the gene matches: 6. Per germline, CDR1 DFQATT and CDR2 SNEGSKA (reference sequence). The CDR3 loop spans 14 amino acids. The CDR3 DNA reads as TGCAGTGCTAGGGGAAGCGGGAGTACCTACGAGCAGTACTTC. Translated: CSARGSGSTYEQYF.

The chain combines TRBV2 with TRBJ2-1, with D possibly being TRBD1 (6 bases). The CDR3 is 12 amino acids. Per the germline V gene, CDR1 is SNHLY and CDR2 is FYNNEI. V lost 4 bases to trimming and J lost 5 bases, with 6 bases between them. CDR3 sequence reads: CASSGGHNEQFF. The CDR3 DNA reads TGTGCCAGCAGTGGGGGGCACAATGAGCAGTTCTTC.

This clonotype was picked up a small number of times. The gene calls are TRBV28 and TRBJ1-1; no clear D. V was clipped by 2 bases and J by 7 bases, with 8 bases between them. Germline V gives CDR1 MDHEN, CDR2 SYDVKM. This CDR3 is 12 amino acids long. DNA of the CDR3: TGTGCCAGCAGTTTAGCGGGTGGTGAAGCTTTCTTT. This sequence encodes CASSLAGGEAFF.

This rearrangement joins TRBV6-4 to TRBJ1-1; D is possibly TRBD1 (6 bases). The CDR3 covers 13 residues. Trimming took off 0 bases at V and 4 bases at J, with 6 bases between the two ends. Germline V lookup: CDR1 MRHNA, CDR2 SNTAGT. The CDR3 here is CASSDSDSTEAFF. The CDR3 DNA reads TGTGCCAGCAGTGACTCGGACAGCACTGAAGCTTTCTTT.

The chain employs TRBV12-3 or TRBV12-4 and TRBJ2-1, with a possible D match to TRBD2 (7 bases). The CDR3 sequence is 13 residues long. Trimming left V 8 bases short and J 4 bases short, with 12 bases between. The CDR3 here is CASEQGGYNEQFF. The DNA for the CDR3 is TGTGCCAGCGAACAGGGAGGGTACAATGAGCAGTTCTTC.

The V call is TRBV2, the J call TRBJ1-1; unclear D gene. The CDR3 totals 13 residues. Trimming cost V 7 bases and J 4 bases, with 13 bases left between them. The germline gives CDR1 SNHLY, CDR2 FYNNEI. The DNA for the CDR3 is TGTGCCAGCAACCCGGGTATCGGCACTGAAGCTTTCTTT. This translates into CASNPGIGTEAFF.

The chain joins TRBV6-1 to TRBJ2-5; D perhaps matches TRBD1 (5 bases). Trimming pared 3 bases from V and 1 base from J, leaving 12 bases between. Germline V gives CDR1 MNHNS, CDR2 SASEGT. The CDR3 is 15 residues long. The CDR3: CASSDRAYLQETQYF. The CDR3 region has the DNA TGTGCCAGCAGTGACAGGGCGTATCTCCAAGAGACCCAGTACTTC.

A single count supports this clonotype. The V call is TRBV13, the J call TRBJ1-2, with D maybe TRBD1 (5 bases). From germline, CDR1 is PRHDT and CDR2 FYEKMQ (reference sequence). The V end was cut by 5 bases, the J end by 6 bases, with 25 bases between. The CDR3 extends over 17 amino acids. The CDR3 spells CASSPRDLPGEGDGYTF. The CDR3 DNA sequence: TGTGCCAGCAGCCCCCGGGACCTCCCTGGAGAAGGGGATGGCTACACCTTC.

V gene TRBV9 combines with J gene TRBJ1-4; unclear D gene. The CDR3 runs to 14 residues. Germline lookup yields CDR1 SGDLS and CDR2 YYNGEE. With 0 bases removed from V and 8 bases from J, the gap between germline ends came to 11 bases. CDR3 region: CASSVGSGGEKLFF. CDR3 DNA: TGTGCCAGCAGCGTAGGAAGTGGAGGGGAAAAACTGTTTTTT.

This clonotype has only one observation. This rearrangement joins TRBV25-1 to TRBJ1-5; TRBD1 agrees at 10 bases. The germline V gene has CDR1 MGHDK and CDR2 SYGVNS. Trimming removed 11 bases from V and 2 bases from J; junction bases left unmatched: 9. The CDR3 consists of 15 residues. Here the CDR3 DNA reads TGTGCCTCTCAGGACAGGGGGGTTGGCAATCAGCCCCAGCATTTT. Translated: CASQDRGVGNQPQHF.

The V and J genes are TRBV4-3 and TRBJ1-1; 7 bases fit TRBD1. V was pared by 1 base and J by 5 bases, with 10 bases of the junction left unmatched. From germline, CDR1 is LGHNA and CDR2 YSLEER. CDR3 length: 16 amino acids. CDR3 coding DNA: TGCGCCAGCAGCCAAGTGGGGGAGGGGGCGCGAACTGAAGCTTTCTTT. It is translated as CASSQVGEGARTEAFF.

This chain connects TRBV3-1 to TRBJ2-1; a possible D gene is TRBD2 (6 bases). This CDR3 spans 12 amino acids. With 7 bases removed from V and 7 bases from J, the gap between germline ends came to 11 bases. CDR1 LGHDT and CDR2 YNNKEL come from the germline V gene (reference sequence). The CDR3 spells CASTKEGNEQFF. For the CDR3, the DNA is TGTGCCAGCACCAAGGAGGGTAATGAGCAGTTCTTC.

Here the CDR3 reads CASSPVRSYEQYF. The CDR3 DNA follows: TGTGCCAGCAGCCCCGTGAGGAGCTACGAGCAGTACTTC. The rearrangement uses TRBV7-9 and TRBJ2-7; D is uncertain. CDR3 length equals 13 residues. V lost 5 bases and J lost 3, with 11 bases in between. The germline V gene encodes CDR1 SEHNR and CDR2 FQNEAQ (reference sequence).

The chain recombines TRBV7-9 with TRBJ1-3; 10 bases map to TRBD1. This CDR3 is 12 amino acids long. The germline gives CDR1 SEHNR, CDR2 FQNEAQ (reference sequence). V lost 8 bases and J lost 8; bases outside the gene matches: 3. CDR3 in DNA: TGTGCCAGCGGACAGGGGGATTACACCATATATTTT. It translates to CASGQGDYTIYF.

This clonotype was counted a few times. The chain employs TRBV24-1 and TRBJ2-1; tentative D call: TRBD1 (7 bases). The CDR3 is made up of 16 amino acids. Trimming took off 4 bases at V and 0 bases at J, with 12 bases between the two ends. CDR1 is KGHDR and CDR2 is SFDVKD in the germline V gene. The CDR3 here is CATSERDSYSYNEQFF. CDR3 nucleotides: TGTGCCACCAGTGAGCGGGACAGTTACTCCTACAATGAGCAGTTCTTC.